These T cell receptor beta chains were read from a single sample in a study of neoadjuvant anti-PD-1 for oral cavity cancer. Assay used: immunoSEQ multiplex PCR; TCRdb lists only in-frame clones, some missing. The sample contains 13,000 to 15,000 clones, 65% to 75% of which appear only once. The sequences come from PBMCs, collected after nivolumab (anti-PD-1) treatment. All receptors come from a person aged 35-79 years with oral cavity squamous cell carcinoma. Both conserved end residues are part of each CDR3. Each record gives: J gene, clone size, V gene, D gene, CDR3 DNA, CDR3 protein. The D gene is left open where the match is weak. Size values are once, few and many counts, or a class for expanded clones, and some rows have none.

J: TRBJ2-1; size: few; V: TRBV6-5; D: TRBD2; DNA: TGTGCCAGCAGTTTGGGACTAGCGGGCTACAATGAGCAGTTCTTC; CDR3: CASSLGLAGYNEQFF
J: TRBJ2-3; size: -; V: TRBV11-2; D: TRBD2; DNA: TGTGCCAGCAGCTACGGGACTAGCGGCACAGATACGCAGTATTTT; CDR3: CASSYGTSGTDTQYF
J: TRBJ1-4; size: -; V: TRBV6-5; D: -; DNA: TGTGCCAGCAGTCACTTTACAGGTTCCAATGAAAAACTGTTTTTT; CDR3: CASSHFTGSNEKLFF
J: TRBJ1-1; size: -; V: TRBV28; D: TRBD1; DNA: TGTGCCAGCAGATCTAACCCCGGGACAGCGAGCACTGAAGCTTTCTTT; CDR3: CASRSNPGTASTEAFF
J: TRBJ2-3; size: -; V: TRBV30; D: -; DNA: TGTGCCGGGACGACGGGGGCCGATACGCAGTATTTT; CDR3: CAGTTGADTQYF
J: TRBJ2-7; size: -; V: TRBV30; D: TRBD2; DNA: TGTGCCTGGAGTCCCCTCGGACTAGCGGGCTGGGAGCAGTACTTC; CDR3: CAWSPLGLAGWEQYF
J: TRBJ2-2; size: -; V: TRBV19; D: TRBD2; DNA: TGTGCCAGTAGATCGCGGGAGGCCGGGGAGCTGTTTTTT; CDR3: CASRSREAGELFF
J: TRBJ1-2; size: -; V: TRBV6-5; D: -; DNA: TGTGCCAGCAGTACGCCTGCGGCTGGCTACACCTTC; CDR3: CASSTPAAGYTF
J: TRBJ1-1; size: once; V: TRBV7-2; D: TRBD1; DNA: TGTGCCAGCAGCCAGAGGACAGGGTACACTGAAGCTTTCTTT; CDR3: CASSQRTGYTEAFF
J: TRBJ2-1; size: -; V: TRBV5-6; D: -; DNA: TGTGCCAGCAGCTTCGGACGGAGCCCTTACAATGAGCAGTTCTTC; CDR3: CASSFGRSPYNEQFF
J: TRBJ1-2; size: -; V: TRBV27; D: TRBD1; DNA: TGTGCCAGCAGACTTATGGGACAGGCGGGCGGTGGCTACACCTTC; CDR3: CASRLMGQAGGGYTF
J: TRBJ1-5; size: -; V: TRBV6-5; D: TRBD1; DNA: TGTGCCAGCAGCCGGGGACAGGGGATCAATCAGCCCCAGCATTTT; CDR3: CASSRGQGINQPQHF
J: TRBJ1-1; size: -; V: TRBV28; D: -; DNA: TGTGCCAGCAGTTCCGCCACCGTGAACACTGAAGCTTTCTTT; CDR3: CASSSATVNTEAFF
J: TRBJ1-5; size: -; V: TRBV28; D: -; DNA: TGTGCCAGCCGCCGGAGTTCTAGCAATCAGCCCCAGCATTTT; CDR3: CASRRSSSNQPQHF
J: TRBJ2-1; size: -; V: TRBV12-2; D: -; DNA: TGTGCAAGTCGCCAGCTCGGGACTAGGTGTGACCTTGAGCAGTTCTTC; CDR3: CASRQLGTRCDLEQFF
J: TRBJ2-7; size: -; V: TRBV27; D: -; DNA: TGTGCCAGCAGTTTCCTTAGACAACAAGAGTACTTC; CDR3: CASSFLRQQEYF
J: TRBJ2-5; size: -; V: TRBV10-1; D: -; DNA: TGCGCCAGCAGTGCACAGTCTCAAGAGACCCAGTACTTC; CDR3: CASSAQSQETQYF
J: TRBJ2-1; size: -; V: TRBV5-6; D: -; DNA: TGTGCCAGCAGGCGAACTAGGTCCCCTGAGGATGAGCAGTTCTTC; CDR3: CASRRTRSPEDEQFF
J: TRBJ2-7; size: once; V: TRBV30; D: -; DNA: TGTGCCGGGGGGGCCCCCGGGCCCTACGAGCAGTACTTC; CDR3: CAGGAPGPYEQYF
J: TRBJ2-7; size: once; V: TRBV7-3; D: TRBD1; DNA: TGTGCCAGCAGCCCGTTCGGGACAGAGAAGCAGTACTTC; CDR3: CASSPFGTEKQYF
J: TRBJ2-3; size: -; V: TRBV7-9; D: TRBD2; DNA: TGTGCCAGCAGCTGGACTAGCGGGAGCACAGATACGCAGTATTTT; CDR3: CASSWTSGSTDTQYF
J: TRBJ2-7; size: few; V: TRBV2; D: -; DNA: TGTGCCAGCAGGGATAGCGGAAGCTCCTACGAGCAGTACTTC; CDR3: CASRDSGSSYEQYF
J: TRBJ1-4; size: once; V: TRBV6-5; D: -; DNA: TGTGCCAGCAGTTACTCGGCAGGGTGGGAAAAACTGTTTTTT; CDR3: CASSYSAGWEKLFF
J: TRBJ2-7; size: -; V: TRBV6-5; D: -; DNA: TGTGCCAGCAGTTACGTCCGGGGCTACGAGCAGTACTTC; CDR3: CASSYVRGYEQYF
J: TRBJ2-5; size: -; V: TRBV28; D: TRBD1; DNA: TGTGCCAGCAGTACCCGGACAGGGAGAGAGACCCAGTACTTC; CDR3: CASSTRTGRETQYF
J: TRBJ1-3; size: -; V: TRBV5-1; D: TRBD1; DNA: TGCGCCAGCAGCTTGGCCGGGACAGGTCTTAACACCATATATTTT; CDR3: CASSLAGTGLNTIYF
J: TRBJ1-3; size: -; V: TRBV5-6; D: TRBD1; DNA: TGTGCCAGCAGCGCTGGACAGGGGGGCCCCCTCTCTGGAAACACCATATATTTT; CDR3: CASSAGQGGPLSGNTIYF
J: TRBJ1-5; size: -; V: TRBV29-1; D: -; DNA: TGCAGCGTGGGACGGACGGAGGGCTATCAGCCCCAGCATTTT; CDR3: CSVGRTEGYQPQHF
J: TRBJ2-3; size: -; V: TRBV6-5; D: TRBD1; DNA: TGTGCCAGCAGTTACATTGGCGGACAGGCCACAGATACGCAGTATTTT; CDR3: CASSYIGGQATDTQYF
J: TRBJ2-7; size: -; V: TRBV6-1; D: -; DNA: TGTGCCAGCACGGACTCCTCTCCCTACGAGCAGTACTTC; CDR3: CASTDSSPYEQYF
J: TRBJ2-3; size: few; V: TRBV6-5; D: -; DNA: TGTGCCAGCAGCTGGGGAGATACGCAGTATTTT; CDR3: CASSWGDTQYF
J: TRBJ1-2; size: few; V: TRBV28; D: TRBD1; DNA: TGTGCCAGCAGTCTAGGGACAGGGGGCTACACCTTC; CDR3: CASSLGTGGYTF
J: TRBJ2-2; size: -; V: TRBV19; D: -; DNA: TGTGCCAGTAGTCCCGACAGGGAGCTGTTTTTT; CDR3: CASSPDRELFF
J: TRBJ1-1; size: -; V: TRBV10-1; D: -; DNA: TGCGCCAGCAGTGATGGAAGGCTGAGGTCTGAAGCTTTCTTT; CDR3: CASSDGRLRSEAFF
J: TRBJ2-7; size: few; V: TRBV5-1; D: TRBD2; DNA: TGCGCCAGCAGCTTGGAGACTAGCTCTGAGCAGTACTTC; CDR3: CASSLETSSEQYF
J: TRBJ2-7; size: once; V: TRBV28; D: -; DNA: TGTGCCAGCAGTTCGTGGGGGAGGCCGTTGAACGAGCAGTACTTC; CDR3: CASSSWGRPLNEQYF
J: TRBJ1-2; size: few; V: TRBV28; D: -; DNA: TGTGCCACTCTAACCCGGCAGGCTAACTATGGCTACACCTTC; CDR3: CATLTRQANYGYTF
J: TRBJ2-1; size: -; V: TRBV19; D: -; DNA: TGTGCCAGTAGCCCTCTAGGGAGAGGCAATGAGCAGTTCTTC; CDR3: CASSPLGRGNEQFF
J: TRBJ1-2; size: -; V: TRBV28; D: -; DNA: TGTGCCAGCAGTCGCCTGGGCTATGGCTACACCTTC; CDR3: CASSRLGYGYTF
J: TRBJ2-7; size: -; V: TRBV7-6; D: TRBD1; DNA: TGTGCCAGCAGCCAGGACAGGGGGCCCCGCGAGCAGTACTTC; CDR3: CASSQDRGPREQYF
J: TRBJ2-7; size: -; V: TRBV4-2; D: TRBD2; DNA: TGTGCCAGCAGCCAAGATGGTCGAGCGGGAGGAGTCTACGAGCAGTACTTC; CDR3: CASSQDGRAGGVYEQYF
J: TRBJ2-1; size: -; V: TRBV6-1; D: TRBD2; DNA: TGTGCCAGCAGTGAAGCTTGGAAAAGCGGGAGGTGTGTCTTC; CDR3: CASSEAWKSGRCVF
J: TRBJ2-1; size: -; V: TRBV11-2; D: -; DNA: TGTGCCAGCAGCCCCCCAGGAATGGGTGAGCAGTTCTTC; CDR3: CASSPPGMGEQFF
J: TRBJ2-7; size: -; V: TRBV13; D: -; DNA: TGTGCCAGCAGCCAACAGGGAATCTACGAGCAGTACTTC; CDR3: CASSQQGIYEQYF